These 9 T cell receptor beta chains originate from one sample sequenced in a study of blood T cell repertoires in COVID-19. Generated by immunoSEQ multiplex PCR, the TCRdb table keeps only in-frame clones and is missing some. This sample has around 120,000 clones, with 75% to 90% found just once. The sample comprised peripheral blood. Receptor source: a woman in her seventies with acute or convalescent COVID-19.

The chain is built from TRBV5-1 and TRBJ2-5; 7 bases agree with TRBD2. The V and J ends lost 0 bases and 2 bases, in that order; junction bases with no gene match: 7. This CDR3 comprises 16 residues. From germline, CDR1 is SGHRS and CDR2 YFSETQ. For the CDR3, the DNA is TGCGCCAGCAGCTTGGCAAACCCTAGCGGACAAGAGACCCAGTACTTC. It translates to CASSLANPSGQETQYF.

The chain combines TRBV14 with TRBJ2-3; 7 bases fit TRBD2. The length of the CDR3 is 16 residues. With V trimmed by 4 bases and J by 0 bases, 7 bases remained unmatched. Germline V CDR1 and CDR2: SGHDN, FVKESK. For the CDR3, the DNA is TGTGCCAGCAGCCCCCCGGGACTAATCAGCACAGATACGCAGTATTTT. Protein sequence: CASSPPGLISTDTQYF.

The V gene is TRBV2, the J gene TRBJ2-5, with 15 positions matching TRBD2. The germline gives CDR1 SNHLY, CDR2 FYNNEI. The CDR3 is 20 amino acids. V shed 6 bases and J 6 bases; nucleotides not matched to a gene: 20. The CDR3 here is CASRPPLMWTSGGAAKTQYF. CDR3 coding DNA: TGTGCCAGCAGACCTCCACTTATGTGGACTAGCGGGGGGGCCGCGAAGACCCAGTACTTC.

The rearrangement joins TRBV3-1 (or the pseudogene TRBV3-2) to TRBJ1-4; possibly TRBD1 for D (5 bases). V lost 4 bases to trimming and J lost 4 bases, with 10 bases between them. The CDR3 is made up of 14 amino acids. CDR1 is LGHDT and CDR2 is YNNKEL in the germline V gene (reference sequence). In DNA, the CDR3 is TGTGCCAGCAGCCCGTGGGGGGGTAATGAAAAACTGTTTTTT. Protein product: CASSPWGGNEKLFF.

V is TRBV24-1 and J is TRBJ1-5; TRBD1 agrees at 7 bases. There are 15 residues in the CDR3. The V and J ends lost 5 bases and 3 bases, in that order; junction bases with no gene match: 6. Germline CDR1 and CDR2: KGHDR and SFDVKD. This chain's CDR3 is CATSGGQRNNQPQHF. For the CDR3, the DNA is TGTGCCACCAGTGGGGGACAGCGGAACAATCAGCCCCAGCATTTT.

The V gene is TRBV12-3 or TRBV12-4, the J gene TRBJ1-2; weak D call: TRBD1 (5 bases). This CDR3 has 13 residues. The germline V and J ends were trimmed by 6 bases and 0 bases, with 8 bases remaining between them. This chain's CDR3 is CASRPTANYGYTF. The CDR3 region has the DNA TGTGCCAGCAGGCCGACAGCTAACTATGGCTACACCTTC.

This chain joins TRBV7-9 and TRBJ1-5, with 8 bases that match TRBD1. V lost 3 bases and J lost 4; bases outside the gene matches: 8. The V gene's germline CDR1 is SEHNR and CDR2 FQNEAQ (reference sequence). The CDR3 has 16 amino acids. The CDR3 reads CASSFIDRGGNQPQHF. CDR3 bases: TGTGCCAGCAGCTTCATCGACAGGGGAGGGAATCAGCCCCAGCATTTT. Filled out from reference TRBV7-9 and TRBJ1-5, the complete variable domain reads DTGVSQNPRHKITKRGQNVTFRCDPISEHNRLYWYRQTLGQGPEFLTYFQNEAQLEKSRLLSDRFSAERPKGSFSTLEIQRTEQGDSAMYLCASSFIDRGGNQPQHFGDGTRLSIL.

In the case of this clone: One end of the junction fails to match germline, which may point to a read error. The chain couples TRBV5-1 to TRBJ2-3, with a weak D call TRBD2 (5 bases). The CDR3 contains 14 residues. Looked up from germline, CDR1 is SGHRS and CDR2 is YFSETQ. CDR3 in amino acids: CASSYRPGPPEGDF. CDR3 in DNA: TGCGCCAGCAGCTACCGGCCTGGTCCCCCCGAGGGCGATTTT.

The sample holds one count of this clone. The chain joins TRBV6-5 to TRBJ2-5, with D possibly matching TRBD1 (5 bases). The V and J ends lost 5 bases and 4 bases respectively, with 8 bases between them. CDR3 length equals 12 residues. Germline V gene lookup returns CDR1 MNHEY and CDR2 SVGAGI. The DNA for the CDR3 is TGTGCCAGCAGTCTAGACAGAGAGACCCAGTACTTC. Translated, it gives CASSLDRETQYF.